This T cell receptor (beta chain) came from a study of CD8 T cells in ankylosing spondylitis. General study results and limits: In ankylosing spondylitis patients, matched synovial fluid reportedly showed significant enrichment of disease-linked clones.

Looked up from germline, CDR1 is DFQATT and CDR2 is SNEGSKA (reference sequence). The CDR3 spans 14 residues. V dropped 5 bases and J dropped 4 bases, with 18 bases sitting between them. In regard to this clonotype: What it binds is not known.

TCRdb processed the 5' RACE reads anew with MiXCR; each CDR3 protein has one entry. This table has 200,000 to 300,000 distinct CDR3 sequences, 30% to 35% appearing once. The sequence was obtained from a male donor with ankylosing spondylitis or in good health (not recorded which). The chain uses TRBV20-1 and TRBJ2-7; possible D gene TRBD2, 6 bases. The sequenced sample was blood, either unsorted or a sorted T cell fraction (not recorded which). CDR3 protein: CSAPGLWDLYEQYF. Here the CDR3 DNA reads TGCAGTGCTCCGGGACTCTGGGATCTATACGAGCAGTACTTC.